This passage covers 23 T cell receptor beta chains from one sample sequenced in a study of technical replicates of blood from a few donors. Sequencing was performed with immunoSEQ multiplex PCR; in TCRdb, only in-frame clones are kept and a portion is missing. In the table there are just over 80,000 clones, roughly 94% of which are singletons. Sample: T cells isolated from PBMCs. These receptors were taken from a human donor in good health.

The CDR3 bases are TGTGCCAGCAGTTACTCGCGGCAGGGGGTAGGGGATGGCTACACCTTC. Its protein is CASSYSRQGVGDGYTF. The chain employs TRBV6-5 and TRBJ1-2; TRBD1 matches 7 bases. J lost 6 bases, V lost 0 bases, and 10 bases had no gene match. Germline V CDR1 and CDR2: MNHEY, SVGAGI. This CDR3 is built from 16 residues.

The sample holds one count of this clone. This chain connects TRBV4-3 to TRBJ2-7, with unresolved D. There are 16 residues in the CDR3. Germline V gives CDR1 LGHNA, CDR2 YSLEER. Trimming removed 1 base at V and 3 bases at J, with 16 bases between. The CDR3 loop reads CASSQASPSPLYEQYF. CDR3 nucleotide sequence: TGCGCCAGCAGCCAAGCGAGTCCTTCCCCCCTCTACGAGCAGTACTTC.

The chain is built from TRBV27 and TRBJ2-7; TRBD1 matches at 8 bases. V lost 4 bases and J lost 0; bases outside the gene matches: 8. Looked up from germline, CDR1 is MNHEY and CDR2 is SMNVEV (reference sequence). This CDR3 has 16 residues. CDR3 amino acids: CASSYSTGVTSYEQYF. The CDR3 nucleotides are TGTGCCAGCAGTTATTCGACAGGGGTCACCTCCTACGAGCAGTACTTC.

This chain connects TRBV15 to TRBJ2-6; tentatively, D is TRBD2 (6 bases). CDR1 and CDR2 (germline): LNHNV, YYDKDF (reference sequence). V gave up 0 bases and J gave up 3 bases, with 9 bases separating them. This CDR3 comprises 16 residues. The CDR3: CATSRDPGVGANVLTF. CDR3 coding DNA: TGTGCCACCAGCAGAGACCCGGGGGTTGGGGCCAACGTCCTGACTTTC.

Concerning this clone: The DNA is omitted, as the CDR3 cannot be located on it reliably, and the CDR3 follows TCRdb's listing. The rearrangement joins TRBV21-1 to TRBJ2-5; the D call in the table, TRBD2, was not verified against the DNA. TRBV21-1 is a recognized pseudogene. The CDR3 totals 17 residues, both ends included. The CDR3 reads CASSKAGVASGSETQYF.

The chain is built from TRBV6-5 and TRBJ2-7; D perhaps matches TRBD2 (5 bases). This CDR3 is 16 amino acids long. The V end was cut by 0 bases, the J end by 0 bases, with 12 bases between. Germline assignment: CDR1 MNHEY and CDR2 SVGAGI. Here the CDR3 reads CASSYSGAVGSYEQYF. In nucleotides, the CDR3 is TGTGCCAGCAGTTACTCGGGAGCGGTAGGCTCCTACGAGCAGTACTTC.

The chain links TRBV7-3 to TRBJ2-1; D is unclear. Per germline, CDR1 SGHTA and CDR2 FQGTGA. This CDR3 has 17 residues. V was pared by 1 base and J by 0 bases, with 13 bases between. The CDR3 loop reads CASSLIGGGSSYNEQFF. In nucleotides, the CDR3 is TGTGCCAGCAGCTTAATTGGTGGCGGAAGCTCCTACAATGAGCAGTTCTTC.

The gene calls are TRBV7-6 and TRBJ2-2, with TRBD1 identical over 7 bases. This CDR3 is 15 amino acids long. Germline CDR1 SGHVS, CDR2 FNYEAQ. The V and J ends lost 7 bases and 5 bases, in that order; junction bases with no gene match: 10. The CDR3 bases are TGTGCCAGCACCGAAGACAGGGTATCAACCGGGGAGCTGTTTTTT. Amino acids: CASTEDRVSTGELFF. Looking up the rest from reference TRBV7-6 and TRBJ2-2 gives the full variable domain: GAGVSQSPRYKVTKRGQDVALRCDPISGHVSLYWYRQALGQGPEFLTYFNYEAQQDKSGLPNDRFSAERPEGSISTLTIQRTEQRDSAMYRCASTEDRVSTGELFFGEGSRLTVL.

The V and J genes are TRBV5-4 and TRBJ1-3, with TRBD1 as a possible D gene (6 bases). V gave up 7 bases and J gave up 3 bases, with 14 bases separating them. This CDR3 spans 14 amino acids. Germline CDR1 is SGHNT and CDR2 is YYREEE (reference sequence). In DNA form, the CDR3 reads TGTGCCAGCGTCGAACAGGGAAATGGAAACACCATATATTTT. Translated, it gives CASVEQGNGNTIYF.

This chain links TRBV13 with TRBJ2-3; D is possibly TRBD2 (6 bases). Germline CDR1 and CDR2: PRHDT and FYEKMQ (reference sequence). The V end lost 5 bases, the J end lost 0 bases, and 15 bases lay between the germline ends. The CDR3 has 16 amino acids. This CDR3 is CASSTGSGPSTDTQYF. CDR3 in DNA: TGTGCCAGCAGCACCGGGAGCGGACCGAGCACAGATACGCAGTATTTT.

This clone was observed a single time. V usage is TRBV6-5 and J usage is TRBJ2-2; D is perhaps TRBD2 (5 bases). Germline loops: CDR1 MNHEY, CDR2 SVGAGI. This CDR3 comprises 14 residues. V gave up 3 bases and J gave up 10 bases, with 15 bases separating them. The DNA for the CDR3 is TGTGCCAGCAGTTATAGAGGGCCGGGCGAGGAGCTGTTTTTT. Translation: CASSYRGPGEELFF.

The chain carries TRBV28 and TRBJ2-1, with 12 bases fitting TRBD1. The CDR3 is 17 amino acids. J was trimmed by 9 bases and V by 5 bases; bases with no gene match: 14. The germline gives CDR1 MDHEN, CDR2 SYDVKM. The CDR3 sequence: CASSPTAGTGGKGEQFF. The CDR3 region has the DNA TGTGCCAGCAGTCCCACCGCCGGGACAGGGGGCAAAGGTGAGCAGTTCTTC.

This clone was seen a handful of times. The gene calls are TRBV5-6 and TRBJ1-1; unclear D gene. Trimming took off 0 bases at V and 3 bases at J, with 3 bases between the two ends. The germline CDR1 and CDR2 sequences are SGHDT and YYEEEE. The length of the CDR3 is 12 residues. The CDR3 region is CASSLADTEAFF. As DNA, the CDR3 is TGTGCCAGCAGCTTGGCCGACACTGAAGCTTTCTTT.

This clone was seen just once. The chain combines TRBV6-1 with TRBJ2-7, with D possibly TRBD2 on 6 matching bases. CDR3 length: 15 amino acids. The germline gives CDR1 MNHNS, CDR2 SASEGT. Trimming pared 5 bases from V and 0 bases from J, leaving 14 bases between. This CDR3 reads CASSFWTMSSYEQYF. DNA of the CDR3: TGTGCCAGCAGTTTCTGGACTATGAGCTCCTACGAGCAGTACTTC.

This rearrangement joins TRBV19 to TRBJ2-6; D uncertain. Germline CDR1 and CDR2: LNHDA and SQIVND (reference sequence). CDR3 size: 15 residues. V lost 2 bases and J lost 0, with 5 bases in between. CDR3 amino acids: CASSITFSGANVLTF. Here the CDR3 DNA reads TGTGCCAGTAGTATAACATTCTCTGGGGCCAACGTCCTGACTTTC.

V usage is TRBV6-5 and J usage is TRBJ2-1; D not certain. Germline values: CDR1 MNHEY, CDR2 SVGAGI. V lost 6 bases and J lost 6, with 15 bases in between. This CDR3 is built from 14 residues. CDR3 protein: CASSHFQASNEQFF. The CDR3 DNA reads TGTGCCAGCAGCCACTTCCAGGCCTCCAATGAGCAGTTCTTC.

The chain has TRBV30 and TRBJ1-1; D gene uncertain. Germline values: CDR1 GTSNPN, CDR2 SVGIG (reference sequence). This CDR3 spans 13 amino acids. Deletions cut 4 bases from V and 5 bases from J, with 14 bases between. The CDR3 is CAWTGLELTEAFF. CDR3 DNA: TGTGCCTGGACCGGGTTGGAACTAACTGAAGCTTTCTTT. Full variable domain (remainder filled in from reference TRBV30 and TRBJ1-1): SQTIHQWPATLVQPVGSPLSLECTVEGTSNPNLYWYRQAAGRGLQLLFYSVGIGQISSEVPQNLSASRPQDRQFILSSKKLLLSDSGFYLCAWTGLELTEAFFGQGTRLTVV.

The gene calls are TRBV6-5 and TRBJ2-1, with 10 positions matching TRBD2. The CDR3 loop spans 14 amino acids. CDR1 and CDR2 from the germline V gene are MNHEY and SVGAGI. V lost 6 bases, J lost 6 bases, and 5 bases stayed unmatched. The CDR3 DNA sequence: TGTGCCAGCAGGGGAGCGGGAGGGTCCAATGAGCAGTTCTTC. Amino acids: CASRGAGGSNEQFF.

The CDR3 is CASSGSKLAAYEQYF. As DNA, the CDR3 is TGCGCCAGCAGTGGGAGCAAACTAGCCGCCTACGAGCAGTACTTC. The chain carries TRBV10-2 and TRBJ2-7, with D tentatively TRBD2 (6 bases). CDR3 length equals 15 residues. Trimming removed 4 bases at V and 2 bases at J, with 15 bases between. The germline gives CDR1 WSHSY, CDR2 SAAADI.

This rearrangement joins TRBV15 to TRBJ2-7; 10 bases line up with TRBD1. The V gene's germline CDR1 is LNHNV and CDR2 YYDKDF (reference sequence). This CDR3 spans 15 amino acids. V shed 0 bases and J 1 base; nucleotides not matched to a gene: 0. The CDR3 DNA reads as TGTGCCACCAGCAGAGAGGACAGGGGGTCCTACGAGCAGTACTTC. This encodes CATSREDRGSYEQYF. The variable domain in full, completed from reference TRBV15 and TRBJ2-7, reads DAMVIQNPRYQVTQFGKPVTLSCSQTLNHNVMYWYQQKSSQAPKLLFHYYDKDFNNEADTPDNFQSRRPNTSFCFLDIRSPGLGDTAMYLCATSREDRGSYEQYFGPGTRLTVT.

J is TRBJ2-7 and V is TRBV11-2; 7 bases map to TRBD1. The CDR3 sequence is 14 residues long. V was pared by 5 bases and J by 5 bases, with 9 bases of the junction left unmatched. CDR1 SGHAT and CDR2 FQNNGV come from the germline V gene. The chain's CDR3 is CASSPLTGRDEQYF. The CDR3 DNA sequence: TGTGCCAGCAGCCCACTGACAGGGAGAGACGAGCAGTACTTC. Full variable domain (outside the CDR3, taken from reference TRBV11-2 and TRBJ2-7): EAGVAQSPRYKIIEKRQSVAFWCNPISGHATLYWYQQILGQGPKLLIQFQNNGVVDDSQLPKDRFSAERLKGVDSTLKIQPAKLEDSAVYLCASSPLTGRDEQYFGPGTRLTVT.

V usage is TRBV7-2 and J usage is TRBJ2-7, with TRBD2 matching 7 bases. This CDR3 spans 16 amino acids. The trim removed 1 base at V and 2 bases at J, leaving 8 bases unmatched. Germline values: CDR1 SGHTA, CDR2 FQGNSA. CDR3 amino acids: CASSLVRASGAYEQYF. In DNA, the CDR3 is TGTGCCAGCAGCTTAGTTAGGGCTAGCGGCGCCTACGAGCAGTACTTC.

V is TRBV29-1 and J is TRBJ2-3, with 7 bases matching TRBD1. The CDR3 covers 12 residues. The V and J ends lost 6 bases and 8 bases, in that order; junction bases with no gene match: 8. CDR1 SQVTM and CDR2 ANQGSEA come from the germline V gene. In nucleotides, the CDR3 is TGCAGCGTGAGAGGACAGGCCAGTACGCAGTATTTT. Protein: CSVRGQASTQYF.